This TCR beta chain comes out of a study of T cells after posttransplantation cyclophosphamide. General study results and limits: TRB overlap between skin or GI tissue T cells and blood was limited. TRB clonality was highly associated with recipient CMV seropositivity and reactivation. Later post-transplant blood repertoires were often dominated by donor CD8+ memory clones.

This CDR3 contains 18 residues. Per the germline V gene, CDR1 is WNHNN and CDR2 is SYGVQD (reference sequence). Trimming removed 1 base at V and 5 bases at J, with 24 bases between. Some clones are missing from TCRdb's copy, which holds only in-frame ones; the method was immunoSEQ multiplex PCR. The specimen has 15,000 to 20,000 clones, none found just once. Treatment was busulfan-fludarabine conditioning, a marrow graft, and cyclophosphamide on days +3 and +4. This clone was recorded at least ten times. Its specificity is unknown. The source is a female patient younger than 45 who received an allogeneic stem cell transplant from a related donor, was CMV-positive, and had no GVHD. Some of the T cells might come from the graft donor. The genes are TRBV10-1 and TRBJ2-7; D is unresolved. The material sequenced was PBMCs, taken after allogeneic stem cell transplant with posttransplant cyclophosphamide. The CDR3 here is CASSEYQPTQQIAHEQYF. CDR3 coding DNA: TGCGCCAGCAGTGAGTATCAACCGACTCAGCAAATAGCCCACGAGCAGTACTTC.